The clone carrying this TCR beta chain has only one observation. Its specificity is unknown. Repertoires were generated with immunoSEQ multiplex PCR, while TCRdb's copy carries only in-frame clones and drops some. The sample contains about 52,000 clones, under 95% of which appear only once. The entry originates in a study of T cells after posttransplantation cyclophosphamide. General study points: Later post-transplant blood repertoires were often dominated by donor CD8+ memory clones. Recipient CMV seropositivity and CMV reactivation strongly tracked TRB clonality.

The germline gives CDR1 SNHLY, CDR2 FYNNEI. V gave up 4 bases and J gave up 8 bases, with 17 bases separating them. This CDR3 is 15 amino acids long. The related graft donor's blood sample was taken on the day of bone marrow donation. The clonotype originates from a woman aged 30 to 39 in good health and a related stem cell transplant donor. Sequenced: PBMCs. The V and J genes are TRBV2 and TRBJ1-4; no clear D gene. This CDR3 is CASSGGGLREEKLFF. The CDR3 DNA sequence: TGTGCCAGCAGTGGGGGAGGTCTCCGGGAGGAAAAACTGTTTTTT.